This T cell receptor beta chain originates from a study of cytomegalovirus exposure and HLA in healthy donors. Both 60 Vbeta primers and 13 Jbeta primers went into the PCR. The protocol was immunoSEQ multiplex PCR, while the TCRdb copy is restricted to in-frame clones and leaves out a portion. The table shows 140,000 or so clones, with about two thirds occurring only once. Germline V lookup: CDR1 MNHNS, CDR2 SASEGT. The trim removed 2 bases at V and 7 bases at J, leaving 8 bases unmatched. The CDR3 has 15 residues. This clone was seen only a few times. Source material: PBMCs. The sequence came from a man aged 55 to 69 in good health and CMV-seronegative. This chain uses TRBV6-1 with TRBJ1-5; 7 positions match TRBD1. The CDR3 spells CASSELGRGQQPQHF. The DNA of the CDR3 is TGTGCCAGCAGTGAACTCGGCAGGGGACAGCAGCCCCAGCATTTT.